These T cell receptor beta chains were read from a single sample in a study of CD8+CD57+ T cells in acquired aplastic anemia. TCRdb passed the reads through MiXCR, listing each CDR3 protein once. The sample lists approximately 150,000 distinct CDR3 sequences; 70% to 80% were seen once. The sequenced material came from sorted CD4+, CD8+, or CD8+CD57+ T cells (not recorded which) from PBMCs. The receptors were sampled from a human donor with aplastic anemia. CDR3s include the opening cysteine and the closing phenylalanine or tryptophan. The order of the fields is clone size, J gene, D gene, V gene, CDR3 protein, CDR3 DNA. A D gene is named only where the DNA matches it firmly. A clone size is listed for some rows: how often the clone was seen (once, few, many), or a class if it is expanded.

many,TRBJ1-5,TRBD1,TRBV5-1,CASSRDRDQPQHF,TGCGCCAGCAGCCGGGACAGGGATCAGCCCCAGCATTTT
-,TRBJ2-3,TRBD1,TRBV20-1,CSSSGQGQVAGPTDTQYF,TGCAGTTCCTCTGGACAGGGCCAGGTCGCGGGGCCTACAGATACGCAGTATTTT
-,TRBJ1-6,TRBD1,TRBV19,CASSRRPGQGVGASPLHF,TGTGCCAGTAGTAGAAGACCGGGACAGGGTGTCGGCGCTTCACCCCTCCACTTT
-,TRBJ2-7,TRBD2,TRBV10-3,CAISDSGAIEQYF,TGTGCCATCAGCGACAGCGGGGCGATCGAGCAGTACTTC
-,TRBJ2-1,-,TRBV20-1,CSARIVDNEQFF,TGCAGTGCTAGGATTGTGGACAATGAGCAGTTCTTC
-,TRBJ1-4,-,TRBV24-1,CATSDAQGPNEKLFF,TGTGCCACCAGTGATGCTCAGGGCCCTAATGAAAAACTGTTTTTT
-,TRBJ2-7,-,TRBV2,CASNRVYEQYF,TGTGCCAGCAACAGAGTCTACGAGCAGTACTTC
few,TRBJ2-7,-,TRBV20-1,CSAYDSSYEQYF,TGCAGTGCCTACGACAGCTCCTACGAGCAGTACTTC
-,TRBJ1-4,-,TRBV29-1,CSAQRGTNEKLFF,TGCAGCGCTCAAAGAGGGACTAATGAAAAACTGTTTTTT
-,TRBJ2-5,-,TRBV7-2,CASSLLRGGQETQYF,TGTGCCAGCAGCTTGCTTCGAGGAGGCCAAGAGACCCAGTACTTC
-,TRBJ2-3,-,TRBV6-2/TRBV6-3,CASKPEGTDTQYF,TGTGCCAGCAAACCGGAGGGCACAGATACGCAGTATTTT
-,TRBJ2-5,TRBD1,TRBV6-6,CASSYPMGTGEGETQYF,TGTGCCAGCAGTTACCCGATGGGGACAGGGGAGGGGGAGACCCAGTACTTC
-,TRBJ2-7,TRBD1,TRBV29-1,CSVTTGISYEQYF,TGCAGCGTCACGACAGGGATTTCCTACGAGCAGTACTTC
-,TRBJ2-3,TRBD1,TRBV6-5,CASSEVPGQGGGEQYF,TGTGCCAGCAGCGAAGTACCGGGACAGGGGGGCGGTGAGCAGTATTTT
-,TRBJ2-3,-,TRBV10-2,CASSVQDTQYF,TGCGCCAGCAGTGTTCAGGATACGCAGTATTTT
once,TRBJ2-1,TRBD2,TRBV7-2,CASHAPGLAYNGQFF,TGTGCCAGCCACGCGCCGGGACTAGCCTACAATGGGCAGTTCTTC
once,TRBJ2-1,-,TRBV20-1,CSARVSRSYNEQFF,TGCAGTGCTAGAGTATCTAGATCCTACAATGAGCAGTTCTTC
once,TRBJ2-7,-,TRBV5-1,CASSLAEVGHEQYF,TGCGCCAGCAGCTTGGCGGAGGTAGGGCACGAGCAGTACTTC
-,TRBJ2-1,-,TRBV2,CATKREPGYNEQFF,TGTGCCACAAAAAGGGAGCCGGGCTACAATGAGCAGTTCTTC
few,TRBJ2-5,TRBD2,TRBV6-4,CASSSGGGTQYF,TGTGCCAGCAGTAGTGGCGGGGGGACCCAGTACTTC
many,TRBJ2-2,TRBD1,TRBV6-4,CASSAGTGGNELFF,TGTGCCAGCAGTGCCGGGACAGGGGGCAATGAGCTGTTTTTT
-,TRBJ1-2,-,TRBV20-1,CSARVRSGDYGYTF,TGCAGTGCTAGAGTGCGTTCGGGGGACTATGGCTACACCTTC
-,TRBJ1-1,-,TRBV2,CASSQEDTEAFF,TGTGCCAGCAGTCAGGAGGACACTGAAGCTTTCTTT
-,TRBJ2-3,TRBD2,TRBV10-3,CAILATSTDTQYF,TGTGCCATACTAGCGACGAGCACAGATACGCAGTATTTT
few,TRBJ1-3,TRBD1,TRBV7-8,CASSPGTVSGNTIYF,TGTGCCAGCAGCCCAGGGACAGTCTCTGGAAACACCATATATTTT
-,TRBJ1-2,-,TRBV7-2,CASSSNPGPNYGYTF,TGTGCCAGCAGCTCAAATCCGGGTCCTAACTATGGCTACACCTTC
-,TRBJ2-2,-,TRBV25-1,CASSTPSEVGELFF,TGTGCCAGCAGTACCCCTTCGGAGGTTGGGGAGCTGTTTTTT
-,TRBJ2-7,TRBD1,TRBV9,CASSPGTGFHEQYF,TGTGCCAGCAGCCCCGGGACAGGGTTCCACGAGCAGTACTTC
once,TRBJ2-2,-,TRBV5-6,CASSSYRVTGELFF,TGTGCCAGCAGCTCGTACAGGGTTACCGGGGAGCTGTTTTTT
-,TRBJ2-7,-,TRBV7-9,CASSSGRDNTF,TGTGCCAGCAGTTCGGGCCGGGACAATACCTTC
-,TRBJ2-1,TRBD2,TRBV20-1,CSARLAGGIGDEQFF,TGCAGTGCTCGTCTAGCGGGAGGGATCGGCGATGAGCAGTTCTTC
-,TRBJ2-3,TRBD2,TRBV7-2,CASSLVASGRARGDTQYF,TGTGCCAGCAGCTTGGTCGCTAGCGGGAGGGCCCGTGGAGATACGCAGTATTTT
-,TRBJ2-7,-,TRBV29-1,CSVERTSGLHYEQYF,TGCAGCGTTGAACGGACGAGCGGGCTTCATTACGAGCAGTACTTC
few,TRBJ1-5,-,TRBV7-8,CASSSRGGGNQPQHF,TGTGCCAGCAGCTCCCGGGGAGGGGGCAATCAGCCCCAGCATTTT
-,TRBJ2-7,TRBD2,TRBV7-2,CASSGTSGDEQYF,TGTGCCAGCAGTGGGACTAGCGGTGACGAGCAGTACTTC
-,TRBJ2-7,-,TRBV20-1,CSADPRDMSYEQYF,TGCAGTGCCGACCCCCGGGACATGTCCTACGAGCAGTACTTC